This T cell receptor (beta chain) was recorded in a study of shared clonotypes between healthy human individuals. General study findings and limits: A reduction in generation probabilities was seen for non-shared clonotypes relative to those shared by all four donors. In this cohort, only blood was sampled, and tissue repertoires likely differ.

CD45RO-negative, CCR7-positively selected cells formed the naive CD8 fraction, excluding terminally differentiated effector memory CD45RA+ cells. As to this clone: No antigen is known for it. Germline and junction disagree at one end, which may indicate a read error.

Using immunoSEQ multiplex PCR, the repertoire was profiled, and TCRdb retains in-frame clones only, with some absent. The data contain roughly 2,000,000 clones, roughly 93% of them singletons. The germline V gene encodes CDR1 MDHEN and CDR2 SYDVKM. The length of the CDR3 is 11 residues. This TCR was recovered from a man between 18 and 29 years old in good health. Some clones in this sample may be carry-over from other donors' samples. Sequenced material: naive CD8+ T cells from PBMCs. V and J are TRBV28 and TRBJ2-7, with TRBD1 as a possible D gene (5 bases). The CDR3 sequence is CASSQPGIGSF. CDR3 DNA sequence: TGTGCCAGCAGCCAGCCAGGGATTGGGTCCTTC.